Below, 20 T cell receptor beta chains from the same sample are listed, as sequenced in a study of cytomegalovirus exposure and HLA in healthy donors. PCR was performed using 60 Vbeta and 13 Jbeta primers. Assay used: immunoSEQ multiplex PCR; TCRdb lists only in-frame clones, some missing. The sample has around 150,000 clones, approximately 79% seen once. The sequencing sample was made of PBMCs. Receptors were obtained from a man in his forties in good health and CMV-seronegative.

The chain carries TRBV7-8 and TRBJ2-7; 11 bases match TRBD2. The ends lost 5 bases at V and 2 bases at J; junction bases unmatched: 8. This CDR3 comprises 16 residues. CDR1 and CDR2 from the germline V gene are SGHVS and FQNEAQ. The CDR3 loop is CASSPETSGVTYEQYF. The CDR3 bases are TGTGCCAGCAGCCCTGAGACTAGCGGGGTTACCTACGAGCAGTACTTC.

This clone has just one count. This chain connects TRBV9 to TRBJ1-1; D is possibly TRBD1 (6 bases). CDR1 SGDLS and CDR2 YYNGEE come from the germline V gene. This CDR3 region has 17 residues. V lost 2 bases, J lost 1 base, and 18 bases lay in between. The CDR3 DNA reads as TGTGCCAGCAGCGTGGGATTAACAGGGTTTACGAACACTGAAGCTTTCTTT. The encoded protein is CASSVGLTGFTNTEAFF.

V gene TRBV4-1 combines with J gene TRBJ2-1; possibly TRBD2 for D (5 bases). Trimming took 4 bases from V and 5 from J, leaving 12 bases between them. The CDR3 runs 14 residues. Germline V gives CDR1 MGHRA, CDR2 YSYEKL. The CDR3 here is CASSLAWGDNEQFF. For the CDR3, the DNA is TGCGCCAGCAGCCTCGCGTGGGGAGACAATGAGCAGTTCTTC.

The rearrangement links TRBV5-4 to TRBJ2-7; 9 bases are shared with TRBD2. This CDR3 contains 16 residues. Trimming took 2 bases from V and 0 from J; bases not matched to a gene: 6. Germline V gene lookup returns CDR1 SGHNT and CDR2 YYREEE (reference sequence). The DNA for the CDR3 is TGTGCCAGCAGCTTAAACGGACTAGCGAGCTCCTACGAGCAGTACTTC. It is translated as CASSLNGLASSYEQYF.

This clone was counted only a few times. J is TRBJ2-4 and V is TRBV21-1; the table assigns TRBD1, which was not confirmed against the DNA. TRBV21-1 is a known pseudogene. The CDR3 is 14 amino acids. CDR3 DNA sequence: TGTGCCAGCAGTCAGGGTATGACCAAAAACATTCAGTACTTC. The encoded protein is CASSQGMTKNIQYF.

This clone was seen a few times. This chain links TRBV2 with TRBJ2-7; D is undetermined. In germline, CDR1 is SNHLY, CDR2 FYNNEI. The length of the CDR3 is 12 residues. With 4 bases removed from V and 6 bases from J, the gap between germline ends came to 10 bases. In DNA, the CDR3 is TGTGCCAGCAGTGTCGAGCGCTCCGAGCAGTACTTC. This codes for CASSVERSEQYF.

The rearrangement links TRBV14 to TRBJ2-2; 10 nucleotides align to TRBD2. Trimming at V came to 4 bases and at J to 6 bases, leaving 11 bases not matched to a gene. Per the germline V gene, CDR1 is SGHDN and CDR2 is FVKESK. The length of the CDR3 is 17 residues. The CDR3 here is CASSPLRLAGDPGELFF. CDR3 in DNA: TGTGCCAGCAGCCCTTTAAGGCTAGCGGGAGATCCCGGGGAGCTGTTTTTT.

This chain joins TRBV15 and TRBJ2-3, with 7 bases that match TRBD2. CDR1 is LNHNV, CDR2 YYDKDF, per germline (reference sequence). J was trimmed by 4 bases and V by 2 bases; bases with no gene match: 9. The CDR3 covers 16 residues. The CDR3 DNA follows: TGTGCCACCAGCAGATTCCCTCGGGGGGTAGCAGATACGCAGTATTTT. It yields the protein CATSRFPRGVADTQYF.

The V call is TRBV27, the J call TRBJ2-7; D is possibly TRBD1 (6 bases). Germline V gene lookup returns CDR1 MNHEY and CDR2 SMNVEV (reference sequence). The length of the CDR3 is 15 residues. V shed 1 base and J shed 2 bases, with 12 bases lying between them. The CDR3 nucleotides read TGTGCCAGCAGTTTATGGGGCAGGGGAGCCTACGAGCAGTACTTC. Translated: CASSLWGRGAYEQYF.

This clone occurred a few times. The rearrangement links TRBV6-6 to TRBJ1-4; 8 nucleotides match TRBD1. Germline V gene sequence: CDR1 MNHNY, CDR2 SVGAGI (reference sequence). The V and J ends lost 7 bases and 5 bases, in that order; junction bases with no gene match: 6. The CDR3 spans 14 residues. The DNA for the CDR3 is TGTGCCAGCAACCAACAGGGGGTAAATGAAAAACTGTTTTTT. Translating it yields CASNQQGVNEKLFF.

The chain uses TRBV19 and TRBJ2-6; D remains ambiguous. CDR3 length equals 13 residues. CDR1 is LNHDA, CDR2 SQIVND, per germline (reference sequence). Trimming took 5 bases from V and 2 from J, leaving 4 bases between them. This CDR3 is CASSATGANVLTF. CDR3 DNA: TGTGCCAGTAGTGCTACTGGGGCCAACGTCCTGACTTTC.

This sequence joins TRBV30 and TRBJ1-5, with TRBD1 matching over 10 bases. The V gene's germline CDR1 is GTSNPN and CDR2 SVGIG (reference sequence). V dropped 2 bases and J dropped 7; count of bases not matched to a gene: 8. The CDR3 spans 15 residues. CDR3 amino acids: CAWSRPGQGRQPQHF. CDR3 coding DNA: TGTGCCTGGAGTCGACCGGGACAGGGGAGGCAGCCCCAGCATTTT. The full variable domain, completed using reference TRBV30 and TRBJ1-5, is SQTIHQWPATLVQPVGSPLSLECTVEGTSNPNLYWYRQAAGRGLQLLFYSVGIGQISSEVPQNLSASRPQDRQFILSSKKLLLSDSGFYLCAWSRPGQGRQPQHFGDGTRLSIL.

The chain carries TRBV5-1 and TRBJ2-7, with TRBD2 identical over 8 bases. The CDR3 loop spans 13 amino acids. The J segment lost 3 bases and the V segment lost 7 bases, leaving 6 bases of the junction unmatched. Germline V gene sequence: CDR1 SGHRS, CDR2 YFSETQ. The CDR3 region is CASASGSSYEQYF. The CDR3 DNA sequence: TGCGCCAGCGCGAGCGGGAGTAGCTACGAGCAGTACTTC.

This sequence joins TRBV5-6 and TRBJ1-3, with 7 nucleotides matching TRBD1. CDR3 length equals 15 residues. V was pared by 1 base and J by 4 bases, with 5 bases of the junction left unmatched. CDR1 and CDR2 from the germline V gene are SGHDT and YYEEEE. CDR3 sequence: CASSLIGQAGNTIYF. In nucleotides, the CDR3 is TGTGCCAGCAGCTTGATAGGACAGGCAGGAAACACCATATATTTT.

The rearrangement links TRBV6-5 to TRBJ2-1; TRBD1 matches at 7 bases. CDR1 is MNHEY, CDR2 SVGAGI, per germline. With V trimmed by 4 bases and J by 5 bases, 8 bases remained unmatched. The CDR3 spans 15 residues. CDR3 DNA sequence: TGTGCCAGCAGTTCCTCACCGGGACAGAACAATGAGCAGTTCTTC. This encodes CASSSSPGQNNEQFF.

This rearrangement joins TRBV28 to TRBJ1-5; 7 bases line up with TRBD1. This CDR3 contains 15 residues. CDR1 is MDHEN and CDR2 is SYDVKM in the germline V gene. J lost 4 bases, V lost 5 bases, and 8 bases had no gene match. CDR3 in DNA: TGTGCCAGCAGTCCGAGACAGGGATTTAATCAGCCCCAGCATTTT. Protein sequence: CASSPRQGFNQPQHF.

V usage is TRBV7-2 and J usage is TRBJ2-5, with 13 bases lining up with TRBD2. The CDR3 is made up of 16 amino acids. The germline V gene encodes CDR1 SGHTA and CDR2 FQGNSA. Trimming took 1 base from V and 7 from J; bases not matched to a gene: 6. The CDR3 DNA is TGTGCCAGCAGCTTAGGGACTAGCGGGAGATTGGGGACCCAGTACTTC. It specifies CASSLGTSGRLGTQYF.

This chain connects TRBV13 to TRBJ2-7; TRBD2 is a possible D gene (5 bases). Trimming removed 2 bases from V and 3 bases from J, with 11 bases in between. The germline V gene has CDR1 PRHDT and CDR2 FYEKMQ (reference sequence). CDR3 length equals 14 residues. DNA of the CDR3: TGTGCCAGCAGCTTAAGACTAACTCTCTACGAGCAGTACTTC. This sequence encodes CASSLRLTLYEQYF.

In the case of this clone: Since no conserved phenylalanine or tryptophan closes the CDR3, a read error is the likely cause. The chain links TRBV5-1 to TRBJ2-7, with 8 bases that match TRBD1. Germline values: CDR1 SGHRS, CDR2 YFSETQ. This CDR3 has 14 residues. V gave up 4 bases and J gave up 2 bases; unmatched junction bases: 5. CDR3 sequence (DNA): TGCGCCAGCAGCCGGGGGACAGGTCCCTACGAGCAGTACCTC. It yields the protein CASSRGTGPYEQYL.

This clone occurred a few times. J is TRBJ2-1 and V is TRBV4-2; TRBD2 matches 8 bases. CDR1 and CDR2 (germline): LGHNA, YNFKEQ. V dropped 4 bases and J dropped 2; count of bases not matched to a gene: 4. The CDR3 sequence is 15 residues long. The CDR3 sequence: CASSPSGSTYNEQFF. CDR3 nucleotide sequence: TGTGCCAGCAGCCCTAGCGGGTCCACCTACAATGAGCAGTTCTTC.